The 2 T cell receptor beta chains given below trace back to one sample, sequenced in a study of post-analysis software for immune sequencing data. Study results and caveats: Controls had lower frequencies than patients of about 5 TRBV segments, which included TRBV5-6, TRBV5-1 and TRBV20-1.

Unique molecular identifiers were built into the TCR beta cDNA libraries. TCRdb independently ran MiXCR on the PCR reads; one entry per CDR3 protein. The sample shows 650,000 to 850,000 distinct CDR3 sequences, around 53% of them seen only once. What these receptors recognize is not known. Material: blood. The origin of the receptors is a girl aged 5-17 years with multiple sclerosis.

This clonotype was detected a few times. V is TRBV10-3 and J is TRBJ2-2; 7 bases agree with TRBD1. Germline trimming cut 10 bases from V and 8 bases from J; bases unmatched to any gene: 4. The CDR3 extends over 11 amino acids. CDR1 ENHRY and CDR2 SYGVKD come from the germline V gene. The CDR3 DNA sequence: TGTGCCACCACAGGGGCGGGGGAGCTGTTTTTT. Encoded protein: CATTGAGELFF.

The chain employs TRBV11-2 and TRBJ1-2; tentative D call: TRBD1 (5 bases). Germline CDR1 reads SGHAT; CDR2 reads FQNNGV. V was trimmed by 5 bases and J by 4 bases, leaving 20 bases between them. The CDR3 has 16 amino acids. The CDR3, as DNA: TGTGCCAGCAGCCCCTTAGCGCTCATGGGACTCTATGGCTACACCTTC. Its translation is CASSPLALMGLYGYTF.